The 26 T cell receptor beta chains given below trace back to one sample, sequenced in a study of tumor-infiltrating lymphocytes in oesophageal squamous cell carcinoma. TCRdb processed the PCR reads anew with MiXCR; each CDR3 protein has one entry. The sample includes roughly 20,000 distinct CDR3 sequences, over 40% seen only once; the top ten take about 11%. Sequencing used normal esophageal tissue next to the tumor. Source of these receptors: a male donor with esophageal squamous cell carcinoma.

This clonotype occurred many times. The CDR3, as DNA: TGTGCCATCGGGCGGCCGCCGAGCACAGATACGCAGTATTTT. Translation: CAIGRPPSTDTQYF. This chain joins TRBV10-3 and TRBJ2-3; D is ambiguous. Germline V lookup: CDR1 ENHRY, CDR2 SYGVKD. The ends were cut back, 8 bases at V and 0 bases at J, with 12 bases in the middle. CDR3 length: 14 residues.

The genes are TRBV12-3 or TRBV12-4 and TRBJ1-1; unclear D gene. Trimming removed 6 bases at V and 2 bases at J, with 10 bases between. The length of the CDR3 is 13 residues. This CDR3 is CASRQDQNTEAFF. The CDR3 DNA reads TGTGCCAGCAGGCAGGACCAAAACACTGAAGCTTTCTTT.

At least ten counts were recorded for this clonotype. The rearrangement links TRBV11-2 to TRBJ2-2; possible D gene TRBD1, 8 bases. The CDR3 consists of 15 residues. V shed 2 bases and J shed 7 bases, with 14 bases lying between them. Per the germline V gene, CDR1 is SGHAT and CDR2 is FQNNGV. The CDR3 coding sequence is TGTGCCAGCAGCTTACAGGGGGCGGGAGTCGGGGAGCTGTTTTTT. This encodes CASSLQGAGVGELFF.

The V gene is TRBV25-1, the J gene TRBJ2-1; the D call may be TRBD1 or TRBD2 (5 bases each). Germline CDR1 and CDR2: MGHDK and SYGVNS. This CDR3 has 18 residues. Trimming cost V 6 bases and J 0 bases, with 21 bases left between them. Here the CDR3 DNA reads TGTGCCAGCAGACCAAATTTGGGACCTACCGACTCCTACAATGAGCAGTTCTTC. It translates to CASRPNLGPTDSYNEQFF.

The chain employs TRBV7-2 and TRBJ2-3; no clear D. The J call may be incorrect, as the DNA end agrees better with TRBJ2-7. The CDR3 consists of 13 residues. In germline, CDR1 is SGHTA, CDR2 FQGNSA. The CDR3 sequence is CASSPTGPYEQYF. DNA for the CDR3: TGTGCCAGCAGTCCCACCGGGCCCTACGAGCAGTACTTC.

By share, this clonotype ranks as large. The V call is TRBV7-2, the J call TRBJ2-1, with D unresolved. In germline, CDR1 is SGHTA, CDR2 FQGNSA. The CDR3 sequence is 13 residues long. Trimming removed 0 bases at V and 4 bases at J, with 4 bases between. The CDR3 DNA reads TGTGCCAGCAGCTTAGCCCAATACAATGAGCAGTTCTTC. Its translation: CASSLAQYNEQFF.

This clonotype is categorized as medium-sized. This chain joins TRBV7-8 and TRBJ2-3, with D maybe TRBD2 (5 bases). V was trimmed by 4 bases and J by 0 bases, leaving 8 bases between them. CDR3 length: 14 residues. Germline V CDR1 and CDR2: SGHVS, FQNEAQ. The CDR3 DNA follows: TGTGCCAGCAGCTCGGTAGCGAGCACAGATACGCAGTATTTT. Residues: CASSSVASTDTQYF.

Points on this clonotype: One base away lies a much larger clone, so this may be a sequencing read error. The chain uses TRBV6-1 and TRBJ2-1; D possibly corresponds to TRBD1 (6 bases). The J call may be incorrect, as the DNA end agrees better with TRBJ2-7. CDR1 and CDR2 (germline): MNHNS, SASEGT. The CDR3 covers 13 residues. The CDR3 region is CASRPGAYNEQYF. DNA for the CDR3: TGTGCCAGCAGACCAGGGGCTTACAATGAGCAGTACTTC.

Remarks on this clonotype: This clone may be a read error of a much larger clone one base away. The CDR3 DNA follows: TGTGCCAGTAGGTGGATTGCGGGAGGTAACACCGGGGAGCTGTATTTT. Translating gives CASRWIAGGNTGELYF. The J gene is TRBJ2-5, the V gene TRBV19, with 8 bases aligning to TRBD2. This CDR3 is built from 16 residues. Germline V lookup: CDR1 LNHDA, CDR2 SQIVND (reference sequence).

This clonotype was counted a few times. A read error may be the cause here, since a much bigger clone is one base away. The CDR3, as DNA: TGTGCCAGCAGCCAAGATGAGTCTGGACTAGACTACAATGAGCAGTACTTC. It encodes CASSQDESGLDYNEQYF. The rearrangement joins TRBV4-2 to TRBJ2-7, with 7 bases lining up with TRBD2. The CDR3 sequence is 17 residues long. V lost 0 bases to trimming and J lost 7 bases; unmatched junction nucleotides: 15. Germline CDR1 is LGHNA and CDR2 is YNFKEQ.

This rearrangement joins TRBV6-5 to TRBJ2-1; 8 nucleotides line up with TRBD2. The CDR3 loop spans 14 amino acids. The V gene's germline CDR1 is MNHEY and CDR2 SVGAGI. J gave up 8 bases and V 6 bases, and 9 bases lay outside the gene matches. CDR3 sequence reads: CASRPLREVYEQFF. The DNA for the CDR3 is TGTGCCAGCAGACCCCTGCGGGAGGTGTATGAGCAGTTCTTC.

The V and J genes are TRBV30 and TRBJ1-2; D gene unclear. CDR1 and CDR2 from the germline V gene are GTSNPN and SVGIG (reference sequence). The germline V and J ends were trimmed by 3 bases and 4 bases, with 6 bases remaining between them. The CDR3 spans 11 residues. CDR3 region: CAWRIGYGYTF. CDR3 sequence (DNA): TGTGCCTGGAGAATAGGCTATGGCTACACCTTC.

This clonotype is judged medium-sized (0.01 to 0.1%). This CDR3 is CASSLMGAGTEAFF. Here the CDR3 DNA reads TGTGCCAGCAGCTTAATGGGGGCGGGGACTGAAGCTTTCTTT. The chain links TRBV7-3 to TRBJ1-1, with D perhaps TRBD1 (6 bases). This CDR3 is built from 14 residues. In germline, CDR1 is SGHTA, CDR2 FQGTGA. The V and J ends lost 1 base and 5 bases respectively, with 11 bases between them.

This clonotype was seen many times. The chain carries TRBV28 and TRBJ2-6; D is unresolved. The CDR3 consists of 16 residues. Between the trimmed V and J ends, which lost 3 bases and 0 bases, there was a span of 9 bases. Germline CDR1 and CDR2: MDHEN and SYDVKM. CDR3 in amino acids: CASSFRLISGANVLTF. DNA for the CDR3: TGTGCCAGCAGTTTCAGGCTTATCTCTGGGGCCAACGTCCTGACTTTC.

At least ten counts were recorded for this clonotype. The chain is built from TRBV28 and TRBJ2-3; perhaps TRBD1 as D (6 bases). This CDR3 is 15 amino acids long. Per germline, CDR1 MDHEN and CDR2 SYDVKM. The V and J ends lost 4 bases and 2 bases respectively, with 13 bases between them. In DNA form, the CDR3 reads TGTGCCAGCAGTTCTCCCCGGACAGTCACAGATACGCAGTATTTT. Its protein product is CASSSPRTVTDTQYF.

This clonotype has only a few counts. The chain uses TRBV15 and TRBJ2-6; D not certain. The V end was cut by 0 bases, the J end by 0 bases, with 9 bases between. This CDR3 is 17 amino acids long. CDR1 is LNHNV and CDR2 is YYDKDF in the germline V gene (reference sequence). CDR3 in DNA: TGTGCCACCAGCAGAGATCAGCTGGGCTCTGGGGCCAACGTCCTGACTTTC. Translation gives CATSRDQLGSGANVLTF.

This chain links TRBV7-2 with TRBJ2-1; 7 bases map to TRBD2. CDR1 SGHTA and CDR2 FQGNSA come from the germline V gene. With 5 bases clipped from V and 3 bases from J, the junction kept 4 bases outside the gene matches. CDR3 length equals 14 residues. The CDR3 sequence is CASSPRTSYNEQFF. CDR3 in DNA: TGTGCCAGCAGCCCACGGACTAGCTACAATGAGCAGTTCTTC.

In this sample, this clonotype turned up many times. This sequence joins TRBV28 and TRBJ1-2, with D perhaps TRBD1 (5 bases). Trimming took off 4 bases at V and 7 bases at J, with 10 bases between the two ends. Germline V gene lookup returns CDR1 MDHEN and CDR2 SYDVKM. The CDR3 loop spans 12 amino acids. Written as DNA, the CDR3 is TGTGCCAGCAGTTCGGCCGGGGGTGGCTACACCTTC. It yields the protein CASSSAGGGYTF.

This clonotype is medium-sized within its sample. The V gene is TRBV6-1, the J gene TRBJ2-1; D ambiguous. Deletions cut 3 bases from V and 1 base from J, with 7 bases between. Germline V gene sequence: CDR1 MNHNS, CDR2 SASEGT. The CDR3 spans 14 residues. CDR3 amino acids: CASSDGVSYNEQFF. CDR3 nucleotide sequence: TGTGCCAGCAGTGATGGTGTGTCCTACAATGAGCAGTTCTTC.

By share, this clonotype ranks as medium-sized. The V and J genes are TRBV19 and TRBJ2-1; 8 positions match TRBD1. This CDR3 region has 15 residues. V shed 8 bases and J 1 base; nucleotides not matched to a gene: 7. The V gene's germline CDR1 is LNHDA and CDR2 SQIVND (reference sequence). The CDR3 here is CASSLRGQSYNEQFF. The DNA for the CDR3 is TGTGCCAGTTCCCTCAGGGGGCAATCCTACAATGAGCAGTTCTTC.

CDR3 amino acids: CASSEGRLPSNQPQHF. CDR3 in DNA: TGTGCCAGCAGTGAAGGACGGTTGCCCTCCAATCAGCCCCAGCATTTT. The rearrangement joins TRBV2 to TRBJ1-5; D unclear. Trimming took 1 base from V and 3 from J, leaving 13 bases between them. There are 16 residues in the CDR3. Germline CDR1 and CDR2: SNHLY and FYNNEI.

The gene calls are TRBV7-3 and TRBJ2-1; TRBD1 matches 11 bases. After removal of 5 bases from V and 2 bases from J, the junction contained 2 bases not matched to a gene. The CDR3 has 15 amino acids. Germline V gene data show CDR1 as SGHTA and CDR2 as FQGTGA. The CDR3 region has the DNA TGTGCCAGCAGCAAGGGACAGGGGGCCTACAATGAGCAGTTCTTC. Translating gives CASSKGQGAYNEQFF.

Worth noting for this clonotype: This CDR3 fails to terminate in the conserved phenylalanine or tryptophan, so it likely reflects a read error. The DNA is omitted, as the CDR3 cannot be located on it reliably, and the CDR3 follows TCRdb's listing. This chain links TRBV7-2 with TRBJ2-1; TRBD2 was called by the table and not checked on the DNA. Termini included, the CDR3 measures 16 amino acids. Germline V lookup: CDR1 SGHTA, CDR2 FQGNSA. CDR3 sequence: CASSLLREGYEQYFGN.

This clonotype was detected ten times or more. Being one base from a much bigger clone, this may be a read error. The rearrangement joins TRBV10-3 to TRBJ2-5; TRBD1 agrees at 9 bases. Looked up from germline, CDR1 is ENHRY and CDR2 is SYGVKD. CDR3 length: 14 residues. Losses at the gene ends were 5 bases for V and 11 bases for J; bases not matched to a gene: 12. DNA of the CDR3: TGTGCCATCAGTTGGGACAGGGATTACAATGAGCAGTACTTC. Its protein product is CAISWDRDYNEQYF.

As for this clonotype: One end of the junction varies from germline; a read error may be responsible. The rearrangement uses TRBV5-3 and TRBJ2-3; weak D call: TRBD2 (6 bases). The J call could be wrong; TRBJ2-5 is a better fit for the DNA end. TRBV5-3 is an ORF, with its function uncertain. This CDR3 has 15 residues. In DNA form, the CDR3 reads TGTGCCAGCAGCTTGGAGTTGGGGGGTAGAGAGACCCAGTACTTC. This translates into CASSLELGGRETQYF.

This clonotype was counted between two and nine times. This chain connects TRBV3-1 to TRBJ1-4; 10 bases are a match to TRBD1. The junction had 8 bases not matched to a gene; V was cut back by 3 bases and J by 7 bases. The CDR3 sequence is 16 residues long. Germline lookup yields CDR1 LGHDT and CDR2 YNNKEL (reference sequence). The CDR3 DNA reads as TGTGCCAGCAGCCAGGGGGGGACAGGGGAGAGTGAAAAACTGTTTTTT. Protein: CASSQGGTGESEKLFF.